This TCR beta chain was identified during a study of blood T cell repertoires in COVID-19. At the level of the study: Samples representing acute and convalescent COVID-19 were sourced from the United States, Italy and Spain. Sources were T cells, B-cell-depleted T cells, or PBMCs; the material itself was cDNA or gDNA.

CDR3 size: 15 residues. V dropped 3 bases and J dropped 2; count of bases not matched to a gene: 8. Germline-derived CDR1 and CDR2 are SGDLS and YYNGEE. Authors' methods: By means of reference gene primer amplification, nucleated cell counts were estimated. TCRdb keeps only in-frame clones here, not all; method: immunoSEQ multiplex PCR. V, J and clone size are taken as reported in that table, and D and trimming were inferred from the DNA itself. The sample has more than 250,000 clones; 88% are singletons. The sequence was collected from a human donor in a cohort sampled during active COVID-19. This chain joins TRBV9 and TRBJ2-7; 7 bases align to TRBD1. The sample was peripheral blood. The CDR3 is CASSDGTVEPYEQYF. CDR3 nucleotide sequence: TGTGCCAGCAGCGACGGGACAGTTGAACCCTACGAGCAGTACTTC.